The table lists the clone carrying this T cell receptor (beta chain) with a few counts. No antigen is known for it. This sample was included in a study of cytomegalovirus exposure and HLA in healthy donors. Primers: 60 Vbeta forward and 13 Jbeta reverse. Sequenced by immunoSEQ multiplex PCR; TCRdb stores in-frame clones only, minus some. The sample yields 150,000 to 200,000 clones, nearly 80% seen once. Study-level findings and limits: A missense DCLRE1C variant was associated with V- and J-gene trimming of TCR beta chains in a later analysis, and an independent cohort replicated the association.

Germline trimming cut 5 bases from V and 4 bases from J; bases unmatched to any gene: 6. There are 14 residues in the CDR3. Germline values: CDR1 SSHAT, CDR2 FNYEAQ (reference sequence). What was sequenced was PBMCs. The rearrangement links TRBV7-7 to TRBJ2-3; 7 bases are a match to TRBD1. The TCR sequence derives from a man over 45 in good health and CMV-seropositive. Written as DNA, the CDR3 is TGTGCCAGCAGCCCGACAGGGTCAGCAGATACGCAGTATTTT. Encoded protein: CASSPTGSADTQYF.